This entry lists 23 T cell receptor beta chains sequenced from one sample in a study of CD8 T cells in ankylosing spondylitis. Via MiXCR, TCRdb re-called the 5' RACE reads, giving one row per CDR3 protein. The table records about 140,000 distinct CDR3 sequences, roughly 8.8% of them present only once. The sample was synovial fluid, either unsorted or a sorted T cell fraction (not recorded which). The source is a male donor with ankylosing spondylitis.

At least ten counts were recorded for this clonotype. One end of the junction fails to match germline, which may point to a read error. V and J are TRBV7-9 and TRBJ2-7, with TRBD1 identical over 9 bases. This CDR3 contains 16 residues. Germline lookup yields CDR1 SEHNR and CDR2 FQNEAQ (reference sequence). DNA of the CDR3: TGTGCCAGCAGCTTAAGAGGACAGGGGAAATCCTCCGAGCAGTACTTC. It specifies CASSLRGQGKSSEQYF.

V usage is TRBV27 and J usage is TRBJ1-2, with D perhaps TRBD1 (6 bases). Germline assignment: CDR1 MNHEY and CDR2 SMNVEV (reference sequence). This CDR3 contains 14 residues. The germline V and J ends were trimmed by 2 bases and 2 bases, with 9 bases remaining between them. The CDR3 reads CASSLKGGNYGYTF. CDR3 DNA sequence: TGTGCCAGCAGTTTAAAGGGGGGAAACTATGGCTACACCTTC.

This clonotype appeared many times. The chain carries TRBV7-2 and TRBJ1-1; D is ambiguous. Germline CDR1 SGHTA, CDR2 FQGNSA. V lost 5 bases, J lost 4 bases, and 11 bases lay in between. The CDR3 is 13 amino acids. This CDR3 is CASSTSRGTEAFF. The CDR3 coding sequence is TGTGCCAGCAGCACATCCCGGGGCACTGAAGCTTTCTTT.

This clonotype was counted many times. This chain connects TRBV3-1 to TRBJ1-1; D possibly corresponds to TRBD1 (5 bases). The length of the CDR3 is 13 residues. V was pared by 5 bases and J by 8 bases, with 15 bases between. Germline V CDR1 and CDR2: LGHDT, YNNKEL (reference sequence). CDR3 loop: CASSSRDLVEAFF. Here the CDR3 DNA reads TGTGCCAGCAGCTCCCGGGACTTAGTAGAAGCTTTCTTT.

This clonotype came up many times. This chain uses TRBV20-1 with TRBJ2-7; D call uncertain. Germline CDR1 reads DFQATT; CDR2 reads SNEGSKA (reference sequence). The V and J ends lost 3 bases and 6 bases respectively, with 12 bases between them. CDR3 length equals 12 residues. The CDR3 reads CSASQLVREQYF. In nucleotides, the CDR3 is TGCAGTGCTAGTCAGTTGGTACGCGAGCAGTACTTC.

This clonotype was recorded many times. A junction end diverges from the germline sequence, so it may reflect a read error. The chain joins TRBV11-2 to TRBJ2-2, with no clear D. Germline-derived CDR1 and CDR2 are SGHAT and FQNNGV. The CDR3 sequence is 13 residues long. The DNA for the CDR3 is TGTGCTAGCAGCTTAGATGATACCGGGGAGCTGTTTTTT. This translates into CASSLDDTGELFF.

This clonotype was counted only a few times. The CDR3 sequence: CASTAGKRAFF. The CDR3 DNA follows: TGTGCCAGCACCGCCGGGAAAAGAGCTTTCTTT. The chain recombines TRBV7-9 with TRBJ1-1; D unresolved. V was trimmed by 7 bases and J by 10 bases, leaving 13 bases between them. The germline gives CDR1 SEHNR, CDR2 FQNEAQ (reference sequence). CDR3 size: 11 residues.

The genes are TRBV5-8 and TRBJ2-1; 14 positions agree with TRBD2. The length of the CDR3 is 16 residues. The V segment lost 4 bases and the J segment 7 bases; nucleotides outside the gene matches: 7. Looked up from germline, CDR1 is SGHTS and CDR2 is YDEGEE. The CDR3 bases are TGTGCCAGCAGCCTGGGGACTAGCGGGAGTGTGAATGAGCAGTTCTTC. It yields the protein CASSLGTSGSVNEQFF.

The rearrangement uses TRBV7-8 and TRBJ2-5, with a tentative D call TRBD2 (5 bases). This CDR3 has 14 residues. Germline V CDR1 and CDR2: SGHVS, FQNEAQ. V lost 1 base to trimming and J lost 3 bases, with 9 bases between them. In DNA form, the CDR3 reads TGTGCCAGCAGCTTAGGGACTTTTGAAGAGACCCAGTACTTC. This translates into CASSLGTFEETQYF.

This clonotype was counted ten times or more. The chain combines TRBV7-2 with TRBJ2-1, with 11 bases that match TRBD1. Germline trimming cut 4 bases from V and 9 bases from J; bases unmatched to any gene: 8. Germline V CDR1 and CDR2: SGHTA, FQGNSA. This CDR3 is built from 15 residues. CDR3 region: CASSYGQGALGEQFF. CDR3 sequence (DNA): TGTGCCAGCAGCTATGGACAGGGGGCGCTTGGTGAGCAGTTCTTC.

In its sample, this clonotype was seen many times. The V gene is TRBV24-1, the J gene TRBJ2-3; D not certain. Trimming left V 6 bases short and J 0 bases short, with 9 bases between. This CDR3 comprises 14 residues. Germline lookup yields CDR1 KGHDR and CDR2 SFDVKD. CDR3 bases: TGTGCCACCAGTATTGGGTCTAGCACAGATACGCAGTATTTT. This translates into CATSIGSSTDTQYF.

This chain links TRBV5-8 with TRBJ1-4, with D possibly being TRBD1 (6 bases). V gave up 2 bases and J gave up 5 bases, with 16 bases separating them. The CDR3 sequence is 16 residues long. CDR1 is SGHTS and CDR2 is YDEGEE in the germline V gene. CDR3 protein: CASSLTKTGVNEKLFF. CDR3 in DNA: TGTGCCAGCAGCTTAACCAAGACAGGAGTAAATGAAAAACTGTTTTTT.

This clonotype was counted only a few times. The gene calls are TRBV10-3 and TRBJ2-2; no clear D. The CDR3 is 13 residues long. Looked up from germline, CDR1 is ENHRY and CDR2 is SYGVKD. V lost 11 bases and J lost 1, with 11 bases in between. The CDR3 spells CASWSLNTGELFF. CDR3 DNA: TGTGCCTCATGGAGTCTGAACACCGGGGAGCTGTTTTTT.

This clonotype was found many times. J is TRBJ2-2 and V is TRBV7-2, with D maybe TRBD1 (6 bases). With 2 bases removed from V and 1 base from J, the gap between germline ends came to 8 bases. Germline lookup yields CDR1 SGHTA and CDR2 FQGNSA. This CDR3 region has 15 residues. The CDR3 coding sequence is TGTGCCAGCAGCTTACTGACAGGGAACACCGGGGAGCTGTTTTTT. It codes for CASSLLTGNTGELFF.

This clonotype was found many times. The genes are TRBV7-2 and TRBJ1-1; D is uncertain. The CDR3 totals 14 residues. With 4 bases removed from V and 5 bases from J, the gap between germline ends came to 14 bases. Germline-derived CDR1 and CDR2 are SGHTA and FQGNSA. The CDR3 DNA is TGTGCCAGCAGCTCCTTCACGGGTGGGACTGAAGCTTTCTTT. This gives the protein CASSSFTGGTEAFF.

The chain combines TRBV30 with TRBJ2-1, with 10 bases identical to TRBD2. J gave up 1 base and V 3 bases, and 6 bases lay outside the gene matches. The CDR3 sequence is 16 residues long. Germline V gene sequence: CDR1 GTSNPN, CDR2 SVGIG (reference sequence). CDR3 coding DNA: TGTGCCTGGAGGCTAGCGGGGGCCTCATCCTACAATGAGCAGTTCTTC. Protein product: CAWRLAGASSYNEQFF.

This sequence joins TRBV28 and TRBJ2-1, with 8 bases identical to TRBD2. The V gene's germline CDR1 is MDHEN and CDR2 SYDVKM. V lost 2 bases and J lost 9; bases outside the gene matches: 3. CDR3 length: 13 amino acids. The CDR3 nucleotides read TGTGCCAGCAGTTTAGGCGGGAGGAGTGAGCAGTTCTTC. Protein product: CASSLGGRSEQFF. The full variable domain, in which reference TRBV28 and TRBJ2-1 provide the parts outside the CDR3, is DVKVTQSSRYLVKRTGEKVFLECVQDMDHENMFWYRQDPGLGLRLIYFSYDVKMKEKGDIPEGYSVSREKKERFSLILESASTNQTSMYLCASSLGGRSEQFFGPGTRLTVL.

This clonotype was counted ten times or more. This rearrangement joins TRBV5-1 to TRBJ2-5; D may be TRBD2 (6 bases). CDR1 SGHRS and CDR2 YFSETQ come from the germline V gene. This CDR3 has 13 amino acids. The germline V and J ends were trimmed by 7 bases and 3 bases, with 13 bases remaining between them. The CDR3 nucleotides read TGCGCCAGCCGTTTCGGCGGGAAAGAGACCCAGTACTTC. It translates to CASRFGGKETQYF. Full variable domain (missing parts from reference TRBV5-1 and TRBJ2-5): KAGVTQTPRYLIKTRGQQVTLSCSPISGHRSVSWYQQTPGQGLQFLFEYFSETQRNKGNFPGRFSGRQFSNSRSEMNVSTLELGDSALYLCASRFGGKETQYFGPGTRLLVL.

This clonotype was seen more than once but under ten times. The chain joins TRBV7-9 to TRBJ2-1; D may be TRBD2 (6 bases). The V and J ends lost 4 bases and 11 bases respectively, with 15 bases between them. Germline assignment: CDR1 SEHNR and CDR2 FQNEAQ (reference sequence). The CDR3 is 13 residues long. This CDR3 is CASSSEGRAQQFF. CDR3 nucleotide sequence: TGTGCCAGCAGCTCGGAGGGCAGGGCCCAGCAGTTCTTC.

This clonotype was picked up a small number of times. The J gene is TRBJ1-2, the V gene TRBV20-1; D gene uncertain. V was trimmed by 3 bases and J by 1 base, leaving 15 bases between them. CDR1 DFQATT and CDR2 SNEGSKA come from the germline V gene (reference sequence). This CDR3 region has 15 residues. The CDR3 protein is CSASGSWENNYGYTF. The CDR3, as DNA: TGCAGTGCTAGCGGCTCCTGGGAAAATAACTATGGCTACACCTTC.

This clonotype has more than one count but fewer than ten. V and J are TRBV2 and TRBJ2-1; D possibly corresponds to TRBD1 (6 bases). The CDR3 totals 16 residues. V shed 4 bases and J shed 2 bases, with 15 bases lying between them. Germline-derived CDR1 and CDR2 are SNHLY and FYNNEI. For the CDR3, the DNA is TGTGCCAGCAGTGCACAACAGGGAAGGCCCTACAATGAGCAGTTCTTC. This codes for CASSAQQGRPYNEQFF. Supplemented by reference TRBV2 and TRBJ2-1, the full variable domain reads EPEVTQTPSHQVTQMGQEVILRCVPISNHLYFYWYRQILGQKVEFLVSFYNNEISEKSEIFDDQFSVERPDGSNFTLKIRSTKLEDSAMYFCASSAQQGRPYNEQFFGPGTRLTVL.

V is TRBV28 and J is TRBJ1-1; D call uncertain. This CDR3 comprises 13 residues. V was cut by 7 bases and J by 3 bases, with 12 bases left in between. Germline V gene lookup returns CDR1 MDHEN and CDR2 SYDVKM. The CDR3 sequence is CASTPPGYTEAFF. Written as DNA, the CDR3 is TGTGCCAGCACCCCCCCCGGATACACTGAAGCTTTCTTT.

This clonotype was seen ten or more times. The rearrangement links TRBV20-1 to TRBJ2-6, with D tentatively TRBD2 (6 bases). Germline CDR1 is DFQATT and CDR2 is SNEGSKA (reference sequence). The CDR3 is 15 amino acids. V was pared by 1 base and J by 0 bases, with 7 bases between. The DNA of the CDR3 is TGCAGTGCTAGAGTGGGGGGCTCTGGGGCCAACGTCCTGACTTTC. This encodes CSARVGGSGANVLTF.